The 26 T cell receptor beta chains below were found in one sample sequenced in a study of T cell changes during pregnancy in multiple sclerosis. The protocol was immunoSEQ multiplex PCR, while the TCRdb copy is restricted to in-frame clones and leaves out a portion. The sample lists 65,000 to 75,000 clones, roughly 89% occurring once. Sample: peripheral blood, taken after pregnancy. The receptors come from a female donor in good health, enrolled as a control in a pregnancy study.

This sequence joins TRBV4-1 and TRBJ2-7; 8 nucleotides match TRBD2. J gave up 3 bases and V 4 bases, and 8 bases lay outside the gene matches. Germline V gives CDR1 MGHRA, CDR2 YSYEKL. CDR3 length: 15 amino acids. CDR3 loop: CASSRLGGAVYEQYF. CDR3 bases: TGCGCCAGCAGCCGCCTCGGGGGGGCAGTCTACGAGCAGTACTTC.

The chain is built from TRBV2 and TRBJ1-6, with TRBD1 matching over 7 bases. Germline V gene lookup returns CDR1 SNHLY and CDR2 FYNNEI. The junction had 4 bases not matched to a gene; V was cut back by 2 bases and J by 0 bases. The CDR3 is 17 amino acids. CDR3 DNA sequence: TGTGCCAGCAGTGAAAGACAGGGAAGCTCCTATAATTCACCCCTCCACTTT. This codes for CASSERQGSSYNSPLHF.

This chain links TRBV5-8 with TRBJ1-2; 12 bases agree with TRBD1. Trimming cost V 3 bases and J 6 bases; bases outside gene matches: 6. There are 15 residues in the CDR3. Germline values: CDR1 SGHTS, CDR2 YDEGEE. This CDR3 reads CASSYPGTGGHGYTF. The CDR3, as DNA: TGTGCCAGCAGCTACCCCGGGACAGGGGGCCATGGCTACACCTTC.

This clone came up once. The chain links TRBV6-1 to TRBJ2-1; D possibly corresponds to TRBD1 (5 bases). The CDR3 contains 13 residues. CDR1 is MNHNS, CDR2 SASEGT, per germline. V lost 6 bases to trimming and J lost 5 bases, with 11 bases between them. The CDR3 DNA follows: TGTGCCAGCAGGAAGCCAGGGAACAATGAGCAGTTCTTC. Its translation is CASRKPGNNEQFF.

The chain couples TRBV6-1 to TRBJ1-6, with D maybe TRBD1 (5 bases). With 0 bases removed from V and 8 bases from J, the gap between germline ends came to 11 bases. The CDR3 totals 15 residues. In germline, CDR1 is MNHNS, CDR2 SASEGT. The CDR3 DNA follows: TGTGCCAGCAGTGAAGCGCTGGGGGGGGATTCACCCCTCCACTTT. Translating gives CASSEALGGDSPLHF.

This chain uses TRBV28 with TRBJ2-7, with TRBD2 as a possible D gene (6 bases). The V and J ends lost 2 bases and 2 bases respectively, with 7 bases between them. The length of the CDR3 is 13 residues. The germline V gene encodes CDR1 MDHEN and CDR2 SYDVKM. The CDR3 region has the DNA TGTGCCAGCAGTTTACGGGAGCCCTACGAGCAGTACTTC. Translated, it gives CASSLREPYEQYF.

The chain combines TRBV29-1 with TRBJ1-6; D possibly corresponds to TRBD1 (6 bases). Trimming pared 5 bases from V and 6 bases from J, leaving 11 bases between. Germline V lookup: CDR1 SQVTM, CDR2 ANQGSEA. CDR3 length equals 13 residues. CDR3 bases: TGCAGCGTTAAGGACAGTCTTAATTCACCCCTCCACTTT. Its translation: CSVKDSLNSPLHF.

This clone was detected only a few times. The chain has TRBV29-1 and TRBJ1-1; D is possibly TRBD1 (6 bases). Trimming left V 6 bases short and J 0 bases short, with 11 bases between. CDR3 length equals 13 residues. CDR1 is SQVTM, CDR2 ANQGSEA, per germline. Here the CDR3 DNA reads TGCAGCGTCGGGGGGCGCGTGAACACTGAAGCTTTCTTT. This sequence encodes CSVGGRVNTEAFF.

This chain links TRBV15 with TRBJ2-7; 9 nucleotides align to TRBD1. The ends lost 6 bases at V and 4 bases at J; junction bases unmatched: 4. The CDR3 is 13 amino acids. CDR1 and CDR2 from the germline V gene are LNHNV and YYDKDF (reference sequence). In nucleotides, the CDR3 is TGTGCCACCAGGGACAGGGGAAATTACGAGCAGTACTTC. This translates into CATRDRGNYEQYF.

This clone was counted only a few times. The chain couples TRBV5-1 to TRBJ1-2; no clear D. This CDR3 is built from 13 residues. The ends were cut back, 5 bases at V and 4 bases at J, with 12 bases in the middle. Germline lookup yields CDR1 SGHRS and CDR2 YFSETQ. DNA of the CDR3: TGCGCCAGCAGTAACCGGGATAGCTATGGCTACACCTTC. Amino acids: CASSNRDSYGYTF.

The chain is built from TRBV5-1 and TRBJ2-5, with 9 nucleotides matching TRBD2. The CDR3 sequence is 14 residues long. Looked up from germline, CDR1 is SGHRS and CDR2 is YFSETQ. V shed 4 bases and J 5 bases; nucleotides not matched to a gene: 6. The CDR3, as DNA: TGCGCCAGCAGCCTAGCGGGAAGAGGGGAGACCCAGTACTTC. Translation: CASSLAGRGETQYF.

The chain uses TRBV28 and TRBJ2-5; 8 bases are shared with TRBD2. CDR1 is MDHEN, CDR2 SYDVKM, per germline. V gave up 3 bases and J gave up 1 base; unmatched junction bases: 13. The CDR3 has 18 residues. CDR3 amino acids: CASSFGFPGGDLQETQYF. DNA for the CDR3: TGTGCCAGCAGTTTTGGGTTTCCGGGGGGGGATCTCCAAGAGACCCAGTACTTC.

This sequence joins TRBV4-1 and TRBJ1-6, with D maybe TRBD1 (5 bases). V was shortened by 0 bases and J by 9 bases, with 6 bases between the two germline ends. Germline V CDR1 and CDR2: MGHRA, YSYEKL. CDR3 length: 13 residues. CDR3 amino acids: CASSQDRGSPLHF. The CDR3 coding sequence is TGCGCCAGCAGCCAAGATAGGGGTTCACCCCTCCACTTT.

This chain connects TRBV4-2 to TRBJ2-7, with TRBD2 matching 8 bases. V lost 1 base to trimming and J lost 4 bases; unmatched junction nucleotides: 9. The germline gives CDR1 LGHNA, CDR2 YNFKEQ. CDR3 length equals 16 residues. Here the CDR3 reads CASSQASTGGAYEQYF. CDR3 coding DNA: TGTGCCAGCAGCCAAGCTTCCACCGGGGGGGCGTACGAGCAGTACTTC.

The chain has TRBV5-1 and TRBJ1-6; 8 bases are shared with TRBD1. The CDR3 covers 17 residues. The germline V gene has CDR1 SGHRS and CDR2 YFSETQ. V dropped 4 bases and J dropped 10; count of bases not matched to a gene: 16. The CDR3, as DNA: TGCGCCAGCAGCCTGGGACAGGCCGGCGCCTTTGAATCACCCCTCCACTTT. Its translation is CASSLGQAGAFESPLHF. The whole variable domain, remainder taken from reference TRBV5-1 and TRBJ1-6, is KAGVTQTPRYLIKTRGQQVTLSCSPISGHRSVSWYQQTPGQGLQFLFEYFSETQRNKGNFPGRFSGRQFSNSRSEMNVSTLELGDSALYLCASSLGQAGAFESPLHFGNGTRLTVT.

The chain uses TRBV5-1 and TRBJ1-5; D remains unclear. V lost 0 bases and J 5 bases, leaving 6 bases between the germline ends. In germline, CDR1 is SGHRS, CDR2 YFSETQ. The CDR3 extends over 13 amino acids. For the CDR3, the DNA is TGCGCCAGCAGCTTGGGCCTAGATCAGCCCCAGCATTTT. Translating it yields CASSLGLDQPQHF.

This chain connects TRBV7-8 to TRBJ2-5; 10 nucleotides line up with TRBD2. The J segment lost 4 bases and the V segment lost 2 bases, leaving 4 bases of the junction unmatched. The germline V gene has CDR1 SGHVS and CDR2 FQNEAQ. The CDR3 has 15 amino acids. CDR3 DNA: TGTGCCAGCAGCTTACTAGCGGGAGAGGGAGAGACCCAGTACTTC. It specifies CASSLLAGEGETQYF.

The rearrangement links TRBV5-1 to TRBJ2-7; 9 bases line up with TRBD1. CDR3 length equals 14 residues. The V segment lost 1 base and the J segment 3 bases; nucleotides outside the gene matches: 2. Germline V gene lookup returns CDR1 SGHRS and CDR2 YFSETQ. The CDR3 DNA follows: TGCGCCAGCAGCTTGTCGGGACAGGGCTACGAGCAGTACTTC. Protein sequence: CASSLSGQGYEQYF.

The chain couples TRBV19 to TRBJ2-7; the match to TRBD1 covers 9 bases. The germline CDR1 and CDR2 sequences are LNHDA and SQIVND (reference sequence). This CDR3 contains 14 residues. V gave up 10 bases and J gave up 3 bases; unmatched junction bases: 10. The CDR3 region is CATIQGARNYEQYF. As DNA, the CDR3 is TGTGCCACCATACAGGGGGCGCGTAACTACGAGCAGTACTTC. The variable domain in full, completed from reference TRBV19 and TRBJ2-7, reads DGGITQSPKYLFRKEGQNVTLSCEQNLNHDAMYWYRQDPGQGLRLIYYSQIVNDFQKGDIAEGYSVSREKKESFPLTVTSAQKNPTAFYLCATIQGARNYEQYFGPGTRLTVT.

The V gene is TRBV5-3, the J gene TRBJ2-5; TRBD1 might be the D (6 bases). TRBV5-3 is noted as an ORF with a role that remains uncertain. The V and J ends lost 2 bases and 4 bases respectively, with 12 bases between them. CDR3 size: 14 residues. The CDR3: CARSFLTGRETQYF. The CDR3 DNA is TGTGCCAGAAGCTTCTTGACAGGAAGAGAGACCCAGTACTTC.

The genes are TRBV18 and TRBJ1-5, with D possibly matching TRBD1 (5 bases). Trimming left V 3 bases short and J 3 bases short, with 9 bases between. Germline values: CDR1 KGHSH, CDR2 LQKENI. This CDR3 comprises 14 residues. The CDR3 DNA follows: TGTGCCAGCTCACCGGAGGGGACCAATCAGCCCCAGCATTTT. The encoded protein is CASSPEGTNQPQHF.

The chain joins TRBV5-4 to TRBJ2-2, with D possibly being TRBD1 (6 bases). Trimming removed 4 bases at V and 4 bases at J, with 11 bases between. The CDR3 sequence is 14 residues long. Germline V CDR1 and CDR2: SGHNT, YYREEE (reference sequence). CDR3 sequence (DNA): TGTGCCAGCAGCCTCCAGGGGAGCACCGGGGAGCTGTTTTTT. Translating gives CASSLQGSTGELFF.

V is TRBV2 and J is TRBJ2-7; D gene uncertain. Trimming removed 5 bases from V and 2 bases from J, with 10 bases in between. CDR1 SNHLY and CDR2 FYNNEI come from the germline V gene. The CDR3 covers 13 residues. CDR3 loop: CASSPPPTYEQYF. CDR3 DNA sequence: TGTGCCAGCAGTCCCCCCCCCACCTACGAGCAGTACTTC.

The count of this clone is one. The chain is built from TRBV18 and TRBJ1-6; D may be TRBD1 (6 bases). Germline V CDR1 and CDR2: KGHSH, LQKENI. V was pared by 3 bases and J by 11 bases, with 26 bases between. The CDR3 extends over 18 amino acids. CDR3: CASSPMPWDKTSRAPLHF. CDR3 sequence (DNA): TGTGCCAGCTCACCCATGCCCTGGGACAAAACGTCAAGAGCACCCCTCCACTTT.

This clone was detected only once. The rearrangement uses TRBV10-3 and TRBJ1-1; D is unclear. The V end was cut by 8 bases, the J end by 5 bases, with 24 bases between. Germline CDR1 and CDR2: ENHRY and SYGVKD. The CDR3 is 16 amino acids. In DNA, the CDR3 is TGTGCCATCGGCCGGATTGCGGCCTTTGCGGTAACTGAAGCTTTCTTT. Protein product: CAIGRIAAFAVTEAFF.

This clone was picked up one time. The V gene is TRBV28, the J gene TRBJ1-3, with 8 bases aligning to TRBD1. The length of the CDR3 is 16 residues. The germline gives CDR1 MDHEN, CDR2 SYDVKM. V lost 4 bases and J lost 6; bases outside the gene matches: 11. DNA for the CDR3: TGTGCCAGCAGTTCGGACGGACAGGGTTTGGTAAACACCATATATTTT. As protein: CASSSDGQGLVNTIYF.